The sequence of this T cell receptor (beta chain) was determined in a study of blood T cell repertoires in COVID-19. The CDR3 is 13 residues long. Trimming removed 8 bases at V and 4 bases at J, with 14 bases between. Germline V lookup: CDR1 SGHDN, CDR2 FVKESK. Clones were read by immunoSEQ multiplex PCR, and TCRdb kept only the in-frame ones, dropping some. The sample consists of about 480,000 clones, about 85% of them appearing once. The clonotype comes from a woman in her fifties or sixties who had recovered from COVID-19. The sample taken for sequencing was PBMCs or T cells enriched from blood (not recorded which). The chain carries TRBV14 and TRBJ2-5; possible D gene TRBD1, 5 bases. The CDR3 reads CASSGLGIETQYF. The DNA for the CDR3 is TGTGCCAGCTCAGGGCTGGGGATAGAGACCCAGTACTTC. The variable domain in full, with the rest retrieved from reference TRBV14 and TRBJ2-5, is EAGVTQFPSHSVIEKGQTVTLRCDPISGHDNLYWYRRVMGKEIKFLLHFVKESKQDESGMPNNRFLAERTGGTYSTLKVQPAELEDSGVYFCASSGLGIETQYFGPGTRLLVL.